This T cell receptor (beta chain) was sequenced during a study of cytomegalovirus exposure and HLA in healthy donors. Study-level points and caveats: Cytomegalovirus association was listed for 164 TCR beta chains.

The PCR employed 60 Vbeta primers together with 13 Jbeta primers. Sequencing was performed with immunoSEQ multiplex PCR; in TCRdb, only in-frame clones are kept and a portion is missing. This sample carries 63,000 or so clones, about 80% of them seen once, and the ten largest clones take around 4.2%. With regard to this clone: Antigen: not known.

Trimming at V came to 1 base and at J to 4 bases, leaving 0 bases not matched to a gene. Germline CDR1 is SGHAT and CDR2 is FQNNGV. The CDR3 has 13 residues. The gene calls are TRBV11-2 and TRBJ1-2; TRBD1 aligns across 7 bases. What was sequenced was PBMCs. The TCR originated in a woman aged 30 to 39 in good health and CMV-seronegative. CDR3 in amino acids: CASSLGDSYGYTF. CDR3 sequence (DNA): TGTGCCAGCAGCTTAGGGGACAGCTATGGCTACACCTTC.